What follows is one TCR beta chain and its context. Its antigen is still unknown. This entry belongs to a study of CD8+ T cells in alopecia areata. General study results and limits: Compared with normal scalp, lesional scalp had higher clonality and more expanded CD8+ clones.

With 0 bases removed from V and 5 bases from J, the gap between germline ends came to 8 bases. The CDR3 loop spans 15 amino acids. Germline V gene data show CDR1 as LGHNA and CDR2 as YSLEER. It was cDNA, reverse transcribed from extracted RNA, that served as the sequencing template. Some clones are missing from TCRdb's copy, which holds only in-frame ones; the method was immunoSEQ multiplex PCR. The sample consists of about 130,000 clones, about 47% of them appearing once. Sequenced here: CD8+ T cells sorted from blood, sampled at week 0. V usage is TRBV4-3 and J usage is TRBJ1-6, with a weak D call TRBD1 (6 bases). The TCR sequence derives from a human donor with alopecia areata. In nucleotides, the CDR3 is TGCGCCAGCAGCCAAGAGTGGACAGATAATTCACCCCTCCACTTT. Translating it yields CASSQEWTDNSPLHF.